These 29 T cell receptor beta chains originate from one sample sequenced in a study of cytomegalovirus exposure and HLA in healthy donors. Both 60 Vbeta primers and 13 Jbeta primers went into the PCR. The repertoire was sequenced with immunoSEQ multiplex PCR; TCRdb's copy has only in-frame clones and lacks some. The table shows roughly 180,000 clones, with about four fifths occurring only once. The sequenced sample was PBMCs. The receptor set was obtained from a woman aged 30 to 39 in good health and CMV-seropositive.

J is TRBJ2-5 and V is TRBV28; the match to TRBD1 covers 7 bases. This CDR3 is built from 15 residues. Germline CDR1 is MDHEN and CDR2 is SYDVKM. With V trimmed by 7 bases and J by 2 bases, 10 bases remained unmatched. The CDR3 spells CASKGAWAPQETQYF. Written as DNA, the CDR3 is TGTGCCAGCAAGGGGGCCTGGGCGCCGCAAGAGACCCAGTACTTC.

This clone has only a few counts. CDR3 coding DNA: TGTGCCAGCAGTTTTCCCCGGACAGGCCAAGCTGGCGGGGAGCTGTTTTTT. Its protein product is CASSFPRTGQAGGELFF. V usage is TRBV28 and J usage is TRBJ2-2; 7 nucleotides match TRBD1. CDR3 length: 17 amino acids. J gave up 7 bases and V 3 bases, and 14 bases lay outside the gene matches. Germline CDR1 MDHEN, CDR2 SYDVKM.

CDR3 nucleotides: TGCGCCAGCAGCCAAGATAACAGGGTATACGAGCAGTACTTC. It translates to CASSQDNRVYEQYF. The J gene is TRBJ2-7, the V gene TRBV4-3; D is possibly TRBD1 (6 bases). Germline V gives CDR1 LGHNA, CDR2 YSLEER. V lost 0 bases to trimming and J lost 4 bases, with 10 bases between them. The CDR3 is 14 residues long.

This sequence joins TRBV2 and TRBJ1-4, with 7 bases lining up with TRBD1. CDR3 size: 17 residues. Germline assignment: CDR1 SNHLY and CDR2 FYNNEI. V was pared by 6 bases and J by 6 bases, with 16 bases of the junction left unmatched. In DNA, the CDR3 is TGTGCCAGCAGGTACAGGGGTGGGGGATCCGCGGATGAAAAACTGTTTTTT. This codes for CASRYRGGGSADEKLFF. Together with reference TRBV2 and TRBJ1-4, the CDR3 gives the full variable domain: EPEVTQTPSHQVTQMGQEVILRCVPISNHLYFYWYRQILGQKVEFLVSFYNNEISEKSEIFDDQFSVERPDGSNFTLKIRSTKLEDSAMYFCASRYRGGGSADEKLFFGSGTQLSVL.

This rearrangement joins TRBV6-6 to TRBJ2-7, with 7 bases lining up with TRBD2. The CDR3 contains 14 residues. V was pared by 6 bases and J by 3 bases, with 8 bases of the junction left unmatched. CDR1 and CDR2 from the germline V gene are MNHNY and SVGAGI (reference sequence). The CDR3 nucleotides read TGTGCCAGCAGAACTAGCGCCCTGATCTACGAGCAGTACTTC. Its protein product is CASRTSALIYEQYF.

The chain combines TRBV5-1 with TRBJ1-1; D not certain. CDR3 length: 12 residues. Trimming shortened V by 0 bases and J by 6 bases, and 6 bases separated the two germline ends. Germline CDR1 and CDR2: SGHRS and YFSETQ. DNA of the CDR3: TGCGCCAGCAGCTTGGATGGGCCTGAAGCTTTCTTT. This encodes CASSLDGPEAFF.

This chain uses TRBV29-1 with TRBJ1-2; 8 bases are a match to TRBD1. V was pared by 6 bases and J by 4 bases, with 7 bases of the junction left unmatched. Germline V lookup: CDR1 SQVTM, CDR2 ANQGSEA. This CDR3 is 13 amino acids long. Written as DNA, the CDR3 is TGCAGCGTACAGGGACAGGCGATCTATGGCTACACCTTC. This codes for CSVQGQAIYGYTF.

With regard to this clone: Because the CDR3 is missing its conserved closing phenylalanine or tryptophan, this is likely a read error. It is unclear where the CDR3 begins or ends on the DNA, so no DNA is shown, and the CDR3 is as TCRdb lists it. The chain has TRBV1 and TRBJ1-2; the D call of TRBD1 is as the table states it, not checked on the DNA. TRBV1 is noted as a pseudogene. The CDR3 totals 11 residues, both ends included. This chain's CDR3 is CTSPEADRRAL.

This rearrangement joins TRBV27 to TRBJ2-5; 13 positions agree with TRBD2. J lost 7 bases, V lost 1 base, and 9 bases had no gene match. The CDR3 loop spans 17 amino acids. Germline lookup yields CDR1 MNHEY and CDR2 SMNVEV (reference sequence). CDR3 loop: CASSLLTSGRSEGTQYF. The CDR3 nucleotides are TGTGCCAGCAGTTTATTGACTAGCGGGAGGTCCGAAGGGACCCAGTACTTC.

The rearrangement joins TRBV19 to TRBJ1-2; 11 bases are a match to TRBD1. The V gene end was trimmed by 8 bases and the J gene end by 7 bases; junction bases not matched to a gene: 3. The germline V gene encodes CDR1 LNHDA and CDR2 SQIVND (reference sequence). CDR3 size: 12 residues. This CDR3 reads CASGQGASGYTF. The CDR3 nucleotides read TGTGCCAGTGGACAGGGGGCCTCTGGCTACACCTTC. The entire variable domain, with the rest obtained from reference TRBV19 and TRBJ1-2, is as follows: DGGITQSPKYLFRKEGQNVTLSCEQNLNHDAMYWYRQDPGQGLRLIYYSQIVNDFQKGDIAEGYSVSREKKESFPLTVTSAQKNPTAFYLCASGQGASGYTFGSGTRLTVV.

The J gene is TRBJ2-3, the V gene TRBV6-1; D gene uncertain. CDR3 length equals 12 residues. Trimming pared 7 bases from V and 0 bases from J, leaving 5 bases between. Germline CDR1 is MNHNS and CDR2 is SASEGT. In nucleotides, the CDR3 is TGTGCCAGCACACTTAGCACAGATACGCAGTATTTT. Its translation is CASTLSTDTQYF.

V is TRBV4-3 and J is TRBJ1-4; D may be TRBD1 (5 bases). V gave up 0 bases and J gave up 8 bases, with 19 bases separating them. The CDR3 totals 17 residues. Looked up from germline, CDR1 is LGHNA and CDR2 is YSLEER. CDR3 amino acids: CASSQDAYGGGAEKLFF. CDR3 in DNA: TGCGCCAGCAGCCAAGATGCGTACGGGGGAGGAGCCGAAAAACTGTTTTTT.

CDR3 loop: CASSPRDSNEKLFF. The CDR3 nucleotides are TGTGCCAGCAGCCCGAGGGACAGTAATGAAAAACTGTTTTTT. V gene TRBV11-2 combines with J gene TRBJ1-4, with TRBD1 identical over 7 bases. The V gene's germline CDR1 is SGHAT and CDR2 FQNNGV. This CDR3 is 14 amino acids long. V shed 5 bases, J shed 4 bases, and the junction held 4 bases outside the gene matches.

Written as DNA, the CDR3 is TGTGCCAGCAGTGAGGGTTTGGCGGGAGCCCTCGGGGAGCAGTTCTTC. Amino acids: CASSEGLAGALGEQFF. The gene calls are TRBV6-1 and TRBJ2-1, with 7 bases identical to TRBD2. This CDR3 comprises 16 residues. V gave up 3 bases and J gave up 10 bases; unmatched junction bases: 15. Germline CDR1 reads MNHNS; CDR2 reads SASEGT.

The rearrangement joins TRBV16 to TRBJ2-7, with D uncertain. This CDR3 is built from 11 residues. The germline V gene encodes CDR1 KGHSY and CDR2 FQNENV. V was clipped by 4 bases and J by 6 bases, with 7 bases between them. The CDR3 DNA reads TGTGCCAGCAGCCCCGGTGGCGAGCAGTACTTC. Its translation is CASSPGGEQYF.

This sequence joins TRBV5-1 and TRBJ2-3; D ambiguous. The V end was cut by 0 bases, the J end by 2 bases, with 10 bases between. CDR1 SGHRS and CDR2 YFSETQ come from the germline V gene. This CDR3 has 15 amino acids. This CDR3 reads CASSLGGLNTDTQYF. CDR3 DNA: TGCGCCAGCAGCTTGGGTGGCTTAAACACAGATACGCAGTATTTT. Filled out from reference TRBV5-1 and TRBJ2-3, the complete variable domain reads KAGVTQTPRYLIKTRGQQVTLSCSPISGHRSVSWYQQTPGQGLQFLFEYFSETQRNKGNFPGRFSGRQFSNSRSEMNVSTLELGDSALYLCASSLGGLNTDTQYFGPGTRLTVL.

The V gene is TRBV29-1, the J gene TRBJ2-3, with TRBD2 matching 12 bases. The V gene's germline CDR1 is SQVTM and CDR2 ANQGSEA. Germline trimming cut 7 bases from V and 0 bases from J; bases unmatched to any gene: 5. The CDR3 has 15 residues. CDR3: CSASGLAGSTDTQYF. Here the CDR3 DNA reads TGCAGCGCCTCAGGACTAGCGGGAAGCACAGATACGCAGTATTTT.

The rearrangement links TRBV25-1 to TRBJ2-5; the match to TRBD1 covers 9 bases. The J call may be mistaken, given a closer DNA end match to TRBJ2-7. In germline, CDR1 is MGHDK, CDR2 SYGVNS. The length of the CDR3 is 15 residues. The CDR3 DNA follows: TGTGCCAGCAGTAGACCGGGACAGGGAGCCTACGAGCAGTACTTC. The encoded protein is CASSRPGQGAYEQYF.

The CDR3 protein is CASSLEGGPEAFF. CDR3 in DNA: TGTGCCAGCAGCTTGGAAGGGGGCCCTGAAGCTTTCTTT. The V call is TRBV5-6, the J call TRBJ1-1; 7 bases match TRBD1. This CDR3 spans 13 amino acids. Germline trimming cut 0 bases from V and 6 bases from J; bases unmatched to any gene: 2. Germline CDR1 is SGHDT and CDR2 is YYEEEE.

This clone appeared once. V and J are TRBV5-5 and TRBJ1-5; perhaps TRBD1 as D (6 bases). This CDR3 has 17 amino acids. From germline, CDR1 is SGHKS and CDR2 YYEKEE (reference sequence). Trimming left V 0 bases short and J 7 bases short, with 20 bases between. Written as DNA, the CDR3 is TGTGCCAGCAGCTTGGAGCTTCGGGACACTACGGGCCAGCCCCAGCATTTT. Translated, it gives CASSLELRDTTGQPQHF. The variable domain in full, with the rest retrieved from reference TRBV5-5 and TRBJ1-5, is DAGVTQSPTHLIKTRGQQVTLRCSPISGHKSVSWYQQVLGQGPQFIFQYYEKEERGRGNFPDRFSARQFPNYSSELNVNALLLGDSALYLCASSLELRDTTGQPQHFGDGTRLSIL.

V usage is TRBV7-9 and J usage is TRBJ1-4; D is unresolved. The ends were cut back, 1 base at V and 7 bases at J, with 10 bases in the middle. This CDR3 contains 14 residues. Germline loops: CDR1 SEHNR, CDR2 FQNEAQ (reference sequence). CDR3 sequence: CASSLVGGGEKLFF. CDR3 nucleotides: TGTGCCAGCAGCTTAGTTGGTGGAGGTGAAAAACTGTTTTTT.

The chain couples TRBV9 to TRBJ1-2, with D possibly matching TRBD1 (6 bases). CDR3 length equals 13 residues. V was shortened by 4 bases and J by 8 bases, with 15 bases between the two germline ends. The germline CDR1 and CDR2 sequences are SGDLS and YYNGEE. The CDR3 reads CASSRDTLLGYTF. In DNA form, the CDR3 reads TGTGCCAGCAGCCGGGACACCCTGTTAGGCTACACCTTC.

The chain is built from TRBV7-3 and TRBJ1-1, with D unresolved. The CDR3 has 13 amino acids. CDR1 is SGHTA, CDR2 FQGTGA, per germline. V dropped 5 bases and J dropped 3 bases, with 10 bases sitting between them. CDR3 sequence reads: CASSTARDTEAFF. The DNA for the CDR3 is TGTGCCAGCAGCACCGCTCGGGACACTGAAGCTTTCTTT.

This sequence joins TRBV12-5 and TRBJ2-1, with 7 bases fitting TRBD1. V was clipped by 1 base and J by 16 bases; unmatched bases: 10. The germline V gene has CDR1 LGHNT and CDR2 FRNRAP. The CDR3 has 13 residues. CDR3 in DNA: TGTGCTAGTGGTTTGGATACGGGACAGTCCCTTTTCTTC. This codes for CASGLDTGQSLFF.

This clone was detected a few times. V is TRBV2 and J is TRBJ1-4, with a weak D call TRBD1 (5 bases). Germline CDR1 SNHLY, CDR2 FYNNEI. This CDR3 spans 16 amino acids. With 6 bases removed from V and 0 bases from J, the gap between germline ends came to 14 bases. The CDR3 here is CASSPTELSTNEKLFF. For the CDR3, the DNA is TGTGCCAGCAGCCCGACAGAACTTTCAACTAATGAAAAACTGTTTTTT.

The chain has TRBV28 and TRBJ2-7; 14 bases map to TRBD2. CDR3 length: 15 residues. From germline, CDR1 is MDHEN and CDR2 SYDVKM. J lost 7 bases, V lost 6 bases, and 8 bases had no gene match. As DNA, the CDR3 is TGTGCCAGCAGACCCCGACTAGCGGGAGGGGGGGAGCAGTACTTC. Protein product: CASRPRLAGGGEQYF.

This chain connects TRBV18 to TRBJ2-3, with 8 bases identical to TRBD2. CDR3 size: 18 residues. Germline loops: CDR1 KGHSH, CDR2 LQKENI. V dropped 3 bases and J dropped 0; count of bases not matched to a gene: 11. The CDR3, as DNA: TGTGCCAGCTCACCGAGGAGCGGGAGTTCCCTGAGCACAGATACGCAGTATTTT. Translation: CASSPRSGSSLSTDTQYF.

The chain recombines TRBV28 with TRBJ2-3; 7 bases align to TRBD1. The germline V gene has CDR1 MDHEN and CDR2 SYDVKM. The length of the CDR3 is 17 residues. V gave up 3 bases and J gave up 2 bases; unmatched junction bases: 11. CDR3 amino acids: CASSFGRRDRPTDTQYF. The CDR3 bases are TGTGCCAGCAGTTTTGGCCGCCGGGACAGACCCACAGATACGCAGTATTTT.

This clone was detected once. CDR3 amino acids: CASSLRDRSNNEQFF. CDR3 nucleotides: TGTGCCAGCAGCCTCCGGGACAGGTCTAACAATGAGCAGTTCTTC. The chain carries TRBV9 and TRBJ2-1; 8 nucleotides align to TRBD1. In germline, CDR1 is SGDLS, CDR2 YYNGEE. Losses at the gene ends were 4 bases for V and 5 bases for J; bases not matched to a gene: 8. This CDR3 contains 15 residues. The full variable domain, with the rest looked up from reference TRBV9 and TRBJ2-1, is DSGVTQTPKHLITATGQRVTLRCSPRSGDLSVYWYQQSLDQGLQFLIQYYNGEERAKGNILERFSAQQFPDLHSELNLSSLELGDSALYFCASSLRDRSNNEQFFGPGTRLTVL.